This TCR beta chain was profiled in a study of blood T cells in healthy people across ages. Findings and caveats of the study: In these data, TCR beta diversity tracked strongly with naive T cell percentage. Age showed a roughly linear inverse relationship with TCR beta diversity per million T cells.

Primers used in a second PCR of about 7 to 12 cycles were a sample-barcoded 5' primer and a J-beta primer mix. TCRdb reprocessed the 5' RACE reads with MiXCR, giving one entry per CDR3 protein. The sample carries around 870,000 distinct CDR3 sequences, 29% recorded once. Sample donors were healthy Caucasian individuals that came from Russia, aged roughly 6 to 90. This CDR3 comprises 14 residues. V gave up 2 bases and J gave up 9 bases, with 15 bases separating them. CDR1 and CDR2 from the germline V gene are SGHKS and YYEKEE (reference sequence). This clonotype was counted ten times or more. The target antigen is unknown.

Source material: blood. This TCR was sampled from a woman of 80 years or more in good health. The chain uses TRBV5-5 and TRBJ2-1, with D possibly matching TRBD2 (7 bases). The CDR3 nucleotides are TGTGCCAGCAGCTTAAACGGGGGGCGAGGTGAGCAGTTCTTC. Protein product: CASSLNGGRGEQFF.